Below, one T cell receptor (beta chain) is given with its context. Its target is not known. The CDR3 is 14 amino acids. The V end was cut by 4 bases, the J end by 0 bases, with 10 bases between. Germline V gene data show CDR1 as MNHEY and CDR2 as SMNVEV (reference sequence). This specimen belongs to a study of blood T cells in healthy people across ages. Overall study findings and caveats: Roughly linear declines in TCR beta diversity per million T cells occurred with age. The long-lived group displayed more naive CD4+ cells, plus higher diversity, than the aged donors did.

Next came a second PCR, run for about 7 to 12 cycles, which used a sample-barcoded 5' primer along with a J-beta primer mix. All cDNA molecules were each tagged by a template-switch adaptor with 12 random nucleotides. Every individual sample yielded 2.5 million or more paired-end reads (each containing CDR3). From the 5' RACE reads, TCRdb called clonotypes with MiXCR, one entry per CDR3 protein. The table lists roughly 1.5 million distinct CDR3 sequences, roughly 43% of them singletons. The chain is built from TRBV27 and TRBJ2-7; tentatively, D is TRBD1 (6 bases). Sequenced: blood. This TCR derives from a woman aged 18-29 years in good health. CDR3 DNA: TGTGCCAGCAGTTCGGCAGGGGCCTCCTACGAGCAGTACTTC. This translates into CASSSAGASYEQYF.